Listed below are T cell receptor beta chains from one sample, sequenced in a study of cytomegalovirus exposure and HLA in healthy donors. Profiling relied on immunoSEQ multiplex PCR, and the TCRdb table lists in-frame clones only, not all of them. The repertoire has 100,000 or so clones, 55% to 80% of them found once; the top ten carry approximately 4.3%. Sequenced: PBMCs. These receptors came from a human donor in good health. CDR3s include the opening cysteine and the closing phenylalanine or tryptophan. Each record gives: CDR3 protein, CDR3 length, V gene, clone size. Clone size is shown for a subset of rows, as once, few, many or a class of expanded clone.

cdr3_aa: CASSDPGQYAEAFF
cdr3_length: 14
v_call: TRBV25-1
clone_size: NA

cdr3_aa: CASSMLGTDNQPQHF
cdr3_length: 15
v_call: TRBV19
clone_size: NA

cdr3_aa: CASSLRDGGNQPQHF
cdr3_length: 15
v_call: TRBV27
clone_size: NA

cdr3_aa: CASSFKQGVSYEQYF
cdr3_length: 15
v_call: TRBV5-1
clone_size: few

cdr3_aa: CASRNRGSYEQYF
cdr3_length: 13
v_call: TRBV19
clone_size: NA

cdr3_aa: CASSDYNGGSLDTQYF
cdr3_length: 16
v_call: TRBV5-4
clone_size: NA

cdr3_aa: CASSAREDNEQFF
cdr3_length: 13
v_call: TRBV6-4
clone_size: NA

cdr3_aa: CASSLAARGMQGGGGQFF
cdr3_length: 18
v_call: TRBV7-8
clone_size: few

cdr3_aa: CASNSLSGANVLTF
cdr3_length: 14
v_call: TRBV11-2
clone_size: NA

cdr3_aa: CASSELRSNTEAFF
cdr3_length: 14
v_call: TRBV2
clone_size: NA

cdr3_aa: CASSEYPGENTEAFF
cdr3_length: 15
v_call: TRBV2
clone_size: NA

cdr3_aa: CASSLWDRPRVF
cdr3_length: 12
v_call: TRBV6-7
clone_size: NA

cdr3_aa: CASSSLAGVLRELFF
cdr3_length: 15
v_call: TRBV28
clone_size: few

cdr3_aa: CASSRQANTGELFF
cdr3_length: 14
v_call: TRBV6-1
clone_size: NA

cdr3_aa: CASSLVGGGREDTGELFF
cdr3_length: 18
v_call: TRBV27
clone_size: NA

cdr3_aa: CASSLTGSLEAFF
cdr3_length: 13
v_call: TRBV27
clone_size: few

cdr3_aa: CASSEAEGLAGYNEQFF
cdr3_length: 17
v_call: TRBV2
clone_size: once

cdr3_aa: CASSQDERTSFRRNTEAFF
cdr3_length: 19
v_call: TRBV14
clone_size: NA

cdr3_aa: CASSQETGGEDEQYF
cdr3_length: 15
v_call: TRBV14
clone_size: NA

cdr3_aa: CAWSPNLIARVPETQYF
cdr3_length: 17
v_call: TRBV30
clone_size: NA

cdr3_aa: CASSIPGTGVEQYF
cdr3_length: 14
v_call: TRBV19
clone_size: NA

cdr3_aa: CASSQAGRPYEQYF
cdr3_length: 14
v_call: TRBV14
clone_size: NA

cdr3_aa: CASSRQNQETQYF
cdr3_length: 13
v_call: TRBV7-9
clone_size: NA

cdr3_aa: CASRPSTGGGSYEQYF
cdr3_length: 16
v_call: TRBV14
clone_size: NA

cdr3_aa: CASSKGQITEAFF
cdr3_length: 13
v_call: TRBV4-1
clone_size: NA

cdr3_aa: CSVTTGGRKNIQYF
cdr3_length: 14
v_call: TRBV29-1
clone_size: few

cdr3_aa: CASSLERVSLLTNAGELFF
cdr3_length: 19
v_call: TRBV7-6
clone_size: NA

cdr3_aa: CASSWTSGGRSYNEQFF
cdr3_length: 17
v_call: TRBV5-1
clone_size: NA

cdr3_aa: CASSASGKRGNTIYF
cdr3_length: 15
v_call: TRBV2
clone_size: NA

cdr3_aa: CASSYLPGGDYGYTF
cdr3_length: 15
v_call: TRBV6-5
clone_size: NA

cdr3_aa: CASSPYRGHWDGYTF
cdr3_length: 15
v_call: TRBV27
clone_size: NA

cdr3_aa: CASRGTGEIKVYGYTF
cdr3_length: 16
v_call: TRBV2
clone_size: few

cdr3_aa: CASSLDLGGDTQYF
cdr3_length: 14
v_call: TRBV5-1
clone_size: NA

cdr3_aa: CASSASGQNTEAFF
cdr3_length: 14
v_call: TRBV10-1
clone_size: NA

cdr3_aa: CASSQSRLLYNEQFF
cdr3_length: 15
v_call: TRBV4-1
clone_size: NA

cdr3_aa: CASSDIAGPLDNEQFF
cdr3_length: 16
v_call: TRBV27
clone_size: NA